Below, 17 T cell receptor beta chains from the same sample are listed, as sequenced in a study of identifying expanded T cells in peripheral blood. Clones were read by immunoSEQ multiplex PCR, and TCRdb kept only the in-frame ones, dropping some. The sample includes 70,000 to 95,000 clones, about 87% of them seen just once. The sample was blood. The receptors shown here come from a person aged 18 to 75 in good health.

The J gene is TRBJ1-1, the V gene TRBV29-1; no clear D gene. Germline lookup yields CDR1 SQVTM and CDR2 ANQGSEA. The CDR3 extends over 11 amino acids. Between the trimmed V and J ends, which lost 7 bases and 8 bases, there was a span of 14 bases. The CDR3 loop is CSDSTRQEAFF. For the CDR3, the DNA is TGCAGCGACTCCACCCGGCAGGAAGCTTTCTTT.

V usage is TRBV7-2 and J usage is TRBJ1-2; unclear D gene. CDR1 and CDR2 (germline): SGHTA, FQGNSA. The germline V and J ends were trimmed by 5 bases and 7 bases, with 20 bases remaining between them. The CDR3 sequence is 15 residues long. The CDR3 loop reads CASSLTWTPASGYTF. The CDR3 coding sequence is TGTGCCAGCAGCCTAACCTGGACTCCTGCCAGTGGCTACACCTTC.

The chain recombines TRBV18 with TRBJ2-3; no reliable D call. Germline values: CDR1 KGHSH, CDR2 LQKENI. Trimming cost V 0 bases and J 0 bases, with 7 bases left between them. The CDR3 totals 15 residues. CDR3 in DNA: TGTGCCAGCTCACCACCGGCCAGTAGCACAGATACGCAGTATTTT. It codes for CASSPPASSTDTQYF.

The chain has TRBV7-8 and TRBJ1-3, with D uncertain. The V gene lost 1 base and the J gene lost 0 bases, with 10 bases spanning the gap. The CDR3 covers 16 residues. CDR1 is SGHVS, CDR2 FQNEAQ, per germline. CDR3: CASSLVSISSGNTIYF. Here the CDR3 DNA reads TGTGCCAGCAGCTTAGTGTCGATAAGCTCTGGAAACACCATATATTTT.

The J gene is TRBJ2-7, the V gene TRBV25-1; TRBD1 matches at 9 bases. The CDR3 has 16 residues. V dropped 2 bases and J dropped 0; count of bases not matched to a gene: 5. Germline CDR1 is MGHDK and CDR2 is SYGVNS. The CDR3 DNA sequence: TGTGCCAGCAGTGAACGGACAGGGGCGAGCTCCTACGAGCAGTACTTC. It is translated as CASSERTGASSYEQYF.

The chain recombines TRBV5-6 with TRBJ2-3; D may be TRBD2 (5 bases). V was cut by 7 bases and J by 0 bases, with 9 bases left in between. The CDR3 is 13 residues long. Germline CDR1 SGHDT, CDR2 YYEEEE. The CDR3: CASGRTSTDTQYF. As DNA, the CDR3 is TGTGCCAGCGGCAGGACTAGCACAGATACGCAGTATTTT.

This clone was seen a handful of times. The rearrangement joins TRBV7-3 to TRBJ1-5, with no clear D. The CDR3 extends over 13 amino acids. CDR1 and CDR2 (germline): SGHTA, FQGTGA. Trimming pared 5 bases from V and 3 bases from J, leaving 8 bases between. CDR3 in DNA: TGTGCCAGCAGCGCGCTCCCCAATCAGCCCCAGCATTTT. The encoded protein is CASSALPNQPQHF. The complete variable domain, with remaining parts taken from reference TRBV7-3 and TRBJ1-5, reads GAGVSQTPSNKVTEKGKYVELRCDPISGHTALYWYRQSLGQGPEFLIYFQGTGAADDSGLPNDRFFAVRPEGSVSTLKIQRTERGDSAVYLCASSALPNQPQHFGDGTRLSIL.

The chain joins TRBV14 to TRBJ1-1; D unclear. V lost 2 bases and J lost 3, with 7 bases in between. Germline CDR1 reads SGHDN; CDR2 reads FVKESK. The CDR3 consists of 13 residues. CDR3 protein: CASSQNWDTEAFF. In DNA form, the CDR3 reads TGTGCCAGCAGCCAAAACTGGGACACTGAAGCTTTCTTT.

V usage is TRBV19 and J usage is TRBJ1-1; D is possibly TRBD1 (6 bases). The germline CDR1 and CDR2 sequences are LNHDA and SQIVND (reference sequence). The CDR3 is 15 residues long. The V and J ends lost 6 bases and 0 bases respectively, with 14 bases between them. The CDR3 loop is CASRPGQLMNTEAFF. In nucleotides, the CDR3 is TGTGCCAGTAGGCCGGGACAACTAATGAACACTGAAGCTTTCTTT.

The rearrangement uses TRBV18 and TRBJ1-5; D is ambiguous. This CDR3 has 13 residues. V gave up 6 bases and J gave up 5 bases, with 11 bases separating them. Germline V gives CDR1 KGHSH, CDR2 LQKENI. DNA of the CDR3: TGTGCCAGCTCTACCGGGCGGGATCAGCCCCAGCATTTT. It is translated as CASSTGRDQPQHF. Together with reference TRBV18 and TRBJ1-5, the CDR3 gives the full variable domain: NAGVMQNPRHLVRRRGQEARLRCSPMKGHSHVYWYRQLPEEGLKFMVYLQKENIIDESGMPKERFSAEFPKEGPSILRIQQVVRGDSAAYFCASSTGRDQPQHFGDGTRLSIL.

The chain recombines TRBV19 with TRBJ1-2; perhaps TRBD1 as D (6 bases). Trimming pared 3 bases from V and 2 bases from J, leaving 16 bases between. CDR1 and CDR2 (germline): LNHDA, SQIVND (reference sequence). The CDR3 is 16 amino acids. CDR3 residues: CASSIKGGRENYGYTF. DNA for the CDR3: TGTGCCAGTAGTATTAAGGGGGGCAGAGAAAACTATGGCTACACCTTC.

In nucleotides, the CDR3 is TGCAGCGTTGTAGGGGCAGGGTTGGATGAGCAGTTCTTC. Translating gives CSVVGAGLDEQFF. This chain uses TRBV29-1 with TRBJ2-1, with a weak D call TRBD1 (5 bases). The germline gives CDR1 SQVTM, CDR2 ANQGSEA. The CDR3 totals 13 residues. V lost 4 bases and J lost 8, with 15 bases in between.

The chain recombines TRBV6-6 with TRBJ2-7; 7 bases fit TRBD2. The junction had 8 bases not matched to a gene; V was cut back by 2 bases and J by 4 bases. This CDR3 spans 15 amino acids. Germline CDR1 and CDR2: MNHNY and SVGAGI (reference sequence). CDR3 in DNA: TGTGCCAGCAGTTACCCGGGGAGGGCCGGTTACGAGCAGTACTTC. Its protein is CASSYPGRAGYEQYF.

The chain couples TRBV5-6 to TRBJ1-1; TRBD1 is a possible D gene (5 bases). CDR1 and CDR2 from the germline V gene are SGHDT and YYEEEE. The V gene lost 0 bases and the J gene lost 8 bases, with 11 bases spanning the gap. The CDR3 extends over 13 amino acids. CDR3 bases: TGTGCCAGCAGCTTGGCCGGGGCGGGAGAAGCTTTCTTT. It is translated as CASSLAGAGEAFF. The whole variable domain, remainder taken from reference TRBV5-6 and TRBJ1-1, is DAGVTQSPTHLIKTRGQQVTLRCSPKSGHDTVSWYQQALGQGPQFIFQYYEEEERQRGNFPDRFSGHQFPNYSSELNVNALLLGDSALYLCASSLAGAGEAFFGQGTRLTVV.

The rearrangement joins TRBV29-1 to TRBJ2-3; D remains unclear. In germline, CDR1 is SQVTM, CDR2 ANQGSEA. Trimming stripped 7 bases from V and 3 bases from J, with 14 bases between. The CDR3 runs 13 residues. DNA for the CDR3: TGCAGCGGATTTCGAGGAAAAACAGATACGCAGTATTTT. It specifies CSGFRGKTDTQYF.

The V and J genes are TRBV6-1 and TRBJ1-2; the match to TRBD1 covers 7 bases. Germline-derived CDR1 and CDR2 are MNHNS and SASEGT. J gave up 8 bases and V 6 bases, and 6 bases lay outside the gene matches. CDR3 length equals 12 residues. The CDR3 DNA reads TGTGCCAGCAGGGACAACAGGGGCGGCTACACCTTC. It encodes CASRDNRGGYTF.

The chain carries TRBV4-1 and TRBJ1-5; the D is unclear. The V and J ends lost 1 base and 4 bases respectively, with 8 bases between them. The V gene's germline CDR1 is MGHRA and CDR2 YSYEKL. The CDR3 has 14 residues. CDR3 coding DNA: TGCGCCAGCAGCCAAGGGGAGCGTAATCAGCCCCAGCATTTT. Its translation: CASSQGERNQPQHF.